This TCR beta chain comes out of a study of cytomegalovirus exposure and HLA in healthy donors. The method was immunoSEQ multiplex PCR; TCRdb's version includes in-frame clones alone and lacks a portion of them. The sample holds tens of thousands of clones, approximately 85% seen once. The V gene end was trimmed by 7 bases and the J gene end by 0 bases; junction bases not matched to a gene: 2. Per germline, CDR1 PRHDT and CDR2 FYEKMQ (reference sequence). CDR3 length: 13 residues. This clone has a single count. The origin of this receptor is a woman in her 30s in good health and CMV-seronegative. The rearrangement links TRBV13 to TRBJ2-7; TRBD1 agrees at 8 bases. The sequencing input was PBMCs. CDR3 protein: CASKDRASYEQYF. The CDR3 DNA sequence: TGTGCCAGCAAGGACAGGGCCTCCTACGAGCAGTACTTC.